This TCR beta chain was found in a study of shared clonotypes between healthy human individuals. Regarding this clone: The target antigen is unknown.

Germline trimming cut 5 bases from V and 2 bases from J; bases unmatched to any gene: 9. CDR1 and CDR2 (germline): MNHEY, SMNVEV (reference sequence). CDR3 length: 15 amino acids. Study results and limitations: Sequencing depth was predicted to influence how clonotypes are shared among donors.

Data came from immunoSEQ multiplex PCR; TCRdb stores just in-frame clones and leaves some out. This sample carries approximately 1.5 million clones, about 98% of them seen once, and the ten largest clones take about 0.45%. The source of this sequence is a man under 40 in good health. Sequenced: naive CD4+ T cells sorted from blood. Subset meaning: CD45RA+ positively selected. The chain combines TRBV27 with TRBJ2-7; 7 bases align to TRBD1. The CDR3 protein is CASSTFGTATYEQYF. DNA for the CDR3: TGTGCCAGCAGTACTTTCGGGACAGCAACCTACGAGCAGTACTTC.